This TCR beta chain emerged from a study of T cell clonotyping in hematopoietic cell transplantation (dated by TCRdb to the early 2020s). In the study overall: A total of 130 to 150 blood samples were collected in the study from 35 to 45 consecutive transplant recipients and their related donors. Recruitment of patients ran from 2015 to early 2017, and follow-up continued until September 2020 or until death. What the study reported, not specific to this receptor: Only a small fraction of recipient repertoires overlapped donor repertoires, with over 95% appearing de novo at the given depth. The sample size was limited, and CD4 and CD8 repertoire contributions could not be separated because cells were not sorted. Donor and pretransplant recipient Inverse Simpson Index values predicted broader posttransplant TCR repertoire diversity. After transplant, TCR diversity in recipients dropped, and pathologically expanded clonotypes climbed progressively between day 30 and day 180.

The CDR3 holds 15 amino acids from the cysteine to the phenylalanine. CDR3 DNA is the only sequence kept; it has 45 bases, read in frame from the first base. At the junction V is shortened by 4 bases and J by 4 bases; bases outside the gene matches: 6. Per the germline V gene, MNHEY is the CDR1 and SVGAGI is the CDR2. This clone has a handful of counts. It lacks a known antigen. No base qualities exist here, and no much larger clone lies one base off it. The time point label here, explained by the study, means: 100 days after allo-HCT. Blood from recipients was drawn about 28 days before transplant and again at days 30, 100 and 180 after transplant. Nuclei Lysis Solution was used to extract genomic DNA from fresh or cryopreserved unfractionated peripheral blood mononuclear cells. The immunoSEQ assay, a bias-controlled multiplex PCR using V- and J-specific primers, was used to amplify TCR beta CDR3 regions from genomic DNA. In a second PCR step, a proprietary barcode and Illumina adapter sequences were attached to the CDR3 amplicons. An Illumina MiSeq instrument was used to sequence the CDR3 libraries. In the authors' own workflow: immunoSEQ Analyzer 3.0 was used for export and quality control, with R Bioconductor and Immunarch used for downstream analyses. Repertoire metrics were calculated using only productive rearrangements within the normalized downsampled data set. Clonotypes larger than 5 templates in the normalized cohort were defined as pathologically expanded. Repertoire diversity was measured with the Inverse Simpson Index. The non-normalized data set was used for CMV-specificity analyses so that all clonotypes could be captured. Not all clones reach the TCRdb copy of this immuneACCESS table, which keeps in-frame sequences only. Checked studies attribute under half of the gap to unresolved V genes and leave the rest unexplained. The V and J calls and clone size are taken from that table; D and trimming were inferred from the DNA. Counted in this sample were a few thousand clones; more than 90% of them appeared once. The ten largest clonotypes hold approximately 48% of the sample.

The sequence links TRBV6-5 to TRBJ1-1; 10 bases in the junction line up with TRBD1. The specimen comprised peripheral blood mononuclear cells, sampled 100 days after allogeneic stem cell transplant. The TCR was taken from a female patient aged 50-59 years who had an allogeneic stem cell transplant from an unrelated donor, so T cells may come from the graft donor. Some clones in this sample may be carry-over from other donors' samples. The nucleotide sequence reads as follows: TGTGCCAGCAGTTCCCGACAGGGGGCGATCACTGAAGCTTTCTTT. Its product reads: CASSSRQGAITEAFF.